This T cell receptor beta chain was captured by sequencing in a study of human T cells and chemical hapten exposure. In the study overall: Slight volume differences across pooled libraries mainly accounted for varying per-sample TCR yields. Study-level points and caveats: TCRs whose frequency exceeded 1 in 1000 remained the same following DPC sensitization.

A remark on this clonotype: Its antigen is as yet unknown.

For the library, individual cDNA molecules each received unique molecular identifiers. Per the original data handling: The number of TCRs in each sample had a median of 95,638 and spanned about 23,224 to 700,000. Via MiXCR, TCRdb re-called the RACE reads, giving one row per CDR3 protein. TCRdb, not the original authors, processed these V and J calls. The table includes roughly 130,000 distinct CDR3 sequences, approximately 9.5% detected once. Time point specified: healthy volunteer bleed at 2 weeks. Total RNA was isolated from whole blood that had not been fractionated. Sequenced input: whole blood. The sequence was obtained from a male donor in good health. Some clones in this sample may be carry-over from other donors' samples.

CDR3 residues: CASSPAGIQLPYGYTF. In DNA form, the CDR3 reads TGTGCCAGCAGTCCTGCAGGAATACAGCTCCCCTATGGCTACACCTTC. This sequence joins TRBV12-3 or TRBV12-4 and TRBJ1-2; D not certain. V was shortened by 5 bases and J by 4 bases, with 20 bases between the two germline ends. The CDR3 is 16 residues long.